Shown below are 22 T cell receptor beta chains from a single sample sequenced in a study of PD-1 blockade in classical Hodgkin lymphoma. Time point denoted: newly diagnosed, previously untreated cHL patient sample. The authors purified CD4+ T cells from thawed PBMCs by magnetic negative selection. Here immunoSEQ multiplex PCR was the method, and the copy in TCRdb shows in-frame clones only, minus some. The sample records about 35,000 clones, roughly 89% being singletons. The material sequenced was CD4+ T cells from blood. The receptors derive from a human donor with classical Hodgkin lymphoma.

CDR3 protein: CASSLVFRVNTGELFF. CDR3 in DNA: TGTGCCAGCAGCTTAGTGTTCAGGGTGAACACCGGGGAGCTGTTTTTT. V gene TRBV7-9 combines with J gene TRBJ2-2; perhaps TRBD1 as D (5 bases). The CDR3 is 16 residues long. The germline CDR1 and CDR2 sequences are SEHNR and FQNEAQ (reference sequence). Deletions cut 1 base from V and 1 base from J, with 10 bases between.

The V gene is TRBV7-7, the J gene TRBJ2-5; the D gene could be TRBD1 or TRBD2 (6 bases each). Germline lookup yields CDR1 SSHAT and CDR2 FNYEAQ (reference sequence). Trimming removed 1 base at V and 4 bases at J, with 13 bases between. The CDR3 is 15 amino acids. The chain's CDR3 is CASSLDGGPGETQYF. The CDR3 nucleotides read TGTGCCAGCAGCTTAGATGGGGGGCCGGGAGAGACCCAGTACTTC.

This chain joins TRBV5-8 and TRBJ2-1, with TRBD1 matching 7 bases. The germline gives CDR1 SGHTS, CDR2 YDEGEE. This CDR3 is built from 17 residues. The V and J ends lost 2 bases and 0 bases, in that order; junction bases with no gene match: 8. The DNA of the CDR3 is TGTGCCAGCAGCTTAAATCTACAGGGGATCTCCTACAATGAGCAGTTCTTC. It yields the protein CASSLNLQGISYNEQFF.

The V gene is TRBV6-1, the J gene TRBJ2-5; a possible D gene is TRBD1 (7 bases). The V gene's germline CDR1 is MNHNS and CDR2 SASEGT. V was pared by 0 bases and J by 5 bases, with 19 bases between. This CDR3 has 17 amino acids. CDR3 residues: CASSEAVAGQFGETQYF. The CDR3 region has the DNA TGTGCCAGCAGTGAAGCAGTGGCGGGACAGTTCGGTGAGACCCAGTACTTC.

This clone was counted a single time. V and J are TRBV6-5 and TRBJ1-1, with 10 bases that match TRBD1. CDR1 MNHEY and CDR2 SVGAGI come from the germline V gene. This CDR3 contains 14 residues. After removal of 6 bases from V and 5 bases from J, the junction contained 6 bases not matched to a gene. The CDR3, as DNA: TGTGCCAGCAGCACGGGACAGGGGAGGACTGAAGCTTTCTTT. Residues: CASSTGQGRTEAFF.

The sample holds a few counts of this clone. This chain joins TRBV6-1 and TRBJ1-6; D possibly corresponds to TRBD1 (5 bases). Trimming stripped 3 bases from V and 3 bases from J, with 9 bases between. This CDR3 has 15 amino acids. CDR1 MNHNS and CDR2 SASEGT come from the germline V gene. The CDR3 DNA follows: TGTGCCAGCAGTGAGGGGGGAGTCTATAATTCACCCCTCCACTTT. Its protein is CASSEGGVYNSPLHF.

The rearrangement uses TRBV6-5 and TRBJ2-7; 8 bases agree with TRBD1. Looked up from germline, CDR1 is MNHEY and CDR2 is SVGAGI. V was pared by 4 bases and J by 4 bases, with 9 bases of the junction left unmatched. There are 15 residues in the CDR3. The CDR3 nucleotides are TGTGCCAGCAGTTCAGGGGGCGGATTAGGGTACGAGCAGTACTTC. It specifies CASSSGGGLGYEQYF.

This clone was picked up a small number of times. The rearrangement links TRBV6-4 to TRBJ1-2; D uncertain. Germline-derived CDR1 and CDR2 are MRHNA and SNTAGT. The CDR3 has 13 amino acids. Deletions cut 2 bases from V and 4 bases from J, with 8 bases between. The CDR3 spells CASSDEGFYGYTF. CDR3 nucleotides: TGTGCCAGCAGTGACGAGGGTTTCTATGGCTACACCTTC.

The rearrangement links TRBV2 to TRBJ1-3; D is perhaps TRBD1 (5 bases). Per the germline V gene, CDR1 is SNHLY and CDR2 is FYNNEI. This CDR3 region has 14 residues. V was pared by 3 bases and J by 2 bases, with 8 bases between. For the CDR3, the DNA is TGTGCCAGCAGTGACAGGGAGACTGGAAACACCATATATTTT. Its translation is CASSDRETGNTIYF.

This clone was detected only once. The chain links TRBV19 to TRBJ2-7; 10 positions agree with TRBD2. The germline V gene encodes CDR1 LNHDA and CDR2 SQIVND (reference sequence). V dropped 4 bases and J dropped 3; count of bases not matched to a gene: 12. This CDR3 has 17 amino acids. The CDR3 loop is CASSTSTSGTWFYEQYF. The CDR3 DNA sequence: TGTGCCAGTAGTACCAGTACTAGCGGGACCTGGTTCTACGAGCAGTACTTC.

The V call is TRBV25-1, the J call TRBJ1-2, with D possibly being TRBD1 (6 bases). This CDR3 comprises 16 residues. V was trimmed by 3 bases and J by 3 bases, leaving 17 bases between them. CDR1 and CDR2 from the germline V gene are MGHDK and SYGVNS. The CDR3 coding sequence is TGTGCCAGCAGTGAGGGCAGGGGAGGTATGGACTATGGCTACACCTTC. It encodes CASSEGRGGMDYGYTF.

V gene TRBV19 combines with J gene TRBJ1-5; 7 positions match TRBD1. There are 15 residues in the CDR3. With V trimmed by 6 bases and J by 3 bases, 8 bases remained unmatched. Germline CDR1 is LNHDA and CDR2 is SQIVND (reference sequence). The CDR3 sequence is CASRLTGVDNQPQHF. DNA for the CDR3: TGTGCCAGTAGGCTCACAGGGGTTGACAATCAGCCCCAGCATTTT.

V and J are TRBV11-2 and TRBJ2-3; 13 bases line up with TRBD2. There are 16 residues in the CDR3. CDR1 is SGHAT, CDR2 FQNNGV, per germline. Trimming cost V 4 bases and J 1 base; bases outside gene matches: 2. The CDR3 is CASSWTSGRGTDTQYF. Here the CDR3 DNA reads TGTGCCAGCAGCTGGACTAGCGGGAGAGGCACAGATACGCAGTATTTT. Full variable domain (outside the CDR3, taken from reference TRBV11-2 and TRBJ2-3): EAGVAQSPRYKIIEKRQSVAFWCNPISGHATLYWYQQILGQGPKLLIQFQNNGVVDDSQLPKDRFSAERLKGVDSTLKIQPAKLEDSAVYLCASSWTSGRGTDTQYFGPGTRLTVL.

This chain uses TRBV7-2 with TRBJ2-1; the D gene is possibly TRBD2 (6 bases). V was pared by 5 bases and J by 7 bases, with 15 bases between. This CDR3 comprises 14 residues. CDR1 is SGHTA, CDR2 FQGNSA, per germline. As DNA, the CDR3 is TGTGCCAGCAGCCGGGACTCCGGTGGGAATGAGCAGTTCTTC. Residues: CASSRDSGGNEQFF.

The chain is built from TRBV5-5 and TRBJ1-2; perhaps TRBD1 as D (5 bases). From germline, CDR1 is SGHKS and CDR2 YYEKEE (reference sequence). V was cut by 0 bases and J by 7 bases, with 13 bases left in between. The CDR3 covers 14 residues. The CDR3 DNA reads TGTGCCAGCAGCTTGGCTACGGGGGTGCTTGGCTACACCTTC. Translating it yields CASSLATGVLGYTF.

The rearrangement links TRBV15 to TRBJ1-6; D may be TRBD1 (5 bases). The CDR3 consists of 16 residues. Germline V gives CDR1 LNHNV, CDR2 YYDKDF (reference sequence). V lost 1 base to trimming and J lost 5 bases, with 12 bases between them. CDR3 in amino acids: CATSRGRGANNSPLHF. The DNA of the CDR3 is TGTGCCACCAGCAGAGGGAGGGGAGCCAATAATTCACCCCTCCACTTT.

This rearrangement joins TRBV6-5 to TRBJ1-5, with 8 bases fitting TRBD1. Trimming removed 6 bases from V and 7 bases from J; junction bases left unmatched: 5. Germline V gene lookup returns CDR1 MNHEY and CDR2 SVGAGI. The CDR3 contains 13 residues. The CDR3 region is CASRTGEGQPQHF. Written as DNA, the CDR3 is TGTGCCAGCAGGACAGGGGAGGGGCAGCCCCAGCATTTT.

The gene calls are TRBV11-3 and TRBJ2-1; no clear D gene. CDR1 and CDR2 (germline): SGHNT, YENEEA. Trimming took 4 bases from V and 7 from J, leaving 5 bases between them. The CDR3 length is 11 residues. This chain's CDR3 is CASSSSNEQFF. The CDR3 DNA follows: TGTGCCAGCAGCTCGAGTAATGAGCAGTTCTTC.

This rearrangement joins TRBV5-4 to TRBJ1-2; a possible D gene is TRBD1 (5 bases). Per germline, CDR1 SGHNT and CDR2 YYREEE (reference sequence). V was trimmed by 2 bases and J by 6 bases, leaving 20 bases between them. The CDR3 extends over 16 amino acids. The CDR3 reads CASSFPSTREVDGYTF. Written as DNA, the CDR3 is TGTGCCAGCAGCTTCCCTTCTACCAGGGAAGTGGATGGCTACACCTTC.

This rearrangement joins TRBV7-8 to TRBJ1-2; 9 bases line up with TRBD1. The CDR3 length is 15 residues. With 5 bases clipped from V and 8 bases from J, the junction kept 12 bases outside the gene matches. The germline gives CDR1 SGHVS, CDR2 FQNEAQ. Here the CDR3 reads CASSPGTGFLGGYTF. The CDR3 nucleotides read TGTGCCAGCAGCCCCGGGACAGGGTTTCTCGGCGGCTACACCTTC.

V is TRBV11-3 and J is TRBJ2-2, with TRBD1 matching 7 bases. The CDR3 sequence is 16 residues long. The J segment lost 4 bases and the V segment lost 5 bases, leaving 10 bases of the junction unmatched. Per the germline V gene, CDR1 is SGHNT and CDR2 is YENEEA. The chain's CDR3 is CASSLTGVYSTGELFF. CDR3 coding DNA: TGTGCCAGCAGCCTAACAGGGGTTTATAGCACCGGGGAGCTGTTTTTT.

The chain couples TRBV30 to TRBJ2-5; D gene uncertain. The CDR3 spans 14 residues. CDR1 and CDR2 from the germline V gene are GTSNPN and SVGIG (reference sequence). V gave up 2 bases and J gave up 5 bases, with 15 bases separating them. The CDR3 nucleotides are TGTGCCTGGAGTCTAAACTCGTTGGGGGAGACCCAGTACTTC. Its translation is CAWSLNSLGETQYF. Looking up the rest from reference TRBV30 and TRBJ2-5 gives the full variable domain: SQTIHQWPATLVQPVGSPLSLECTVEGTSNPNLYWYRQAAGRGLQLLFYSVGIGQISSEVPQNLSASRPQDRQFILSSKKLLLSDSGFYLCAWSLNSLGETQYFGPGTRLLVL.